Below are 6 T cell receptor beta chains sequenced from a single sample in a study of blood T cell repertoires in COVID-19. The assay was immunoSEQ multiplex PCR, and TCRdb's table has in-frame clones only and misses some. This sample yields 80,000 or so clones, of which about three quarters are seen a single time; 5% to 6% belongs to the top ten. The sample consisted of peripheral blood. Source of these receptors: a man aged 50 or older with active or convalescent COVID-19.

This sequence joins TRBV5-4 and TRBJ2-5, with D possibly TRBD1 on 6 matching bases. Between the trimmed V and J ends, which lost 4 bases and 1 base, there was a span of 14 bases. Germline-derived CDR1 and CDR2 are SGHNT and YYREEE (reference sequence). There are 15 residues in the CDR3. CDR3: CASSPRQDVQETQYF. Here the CDR3 DNA reads TGTGCCAGCAGCCCACGACAGGACGTCCAAGAGACCCAGTACTTC.

The chain is built from TRBV19 and TRBJ2-7; TRBD2 agrees at 10 bases. With V trimmed by 8 bases and J by 6 bases, 10 bases remained unmatched. Per the germline V gene, CDR1 is LNHDA and CDR2 is SQIVND (reference sequence). The CDR3 has 14 amino acids. CDR3 nucleotides: TGTGCCAGTGATCCCGGGACTAGCGTCCGCGAGCAGTACTTC. Its protein product is CASDPGTSVREQYF.

The rearrangement joins TRBV10-3 to TRBJ2-7; 8 nucleotides line up with TRBD2. The ends lost 4 bases at V and 0 bases at J; junction bases unmatched: 5. CDR1 is ENHRY, CDR2 SYGVKD, per germline. The CDR3 is made up of 15 amino acids. Here the CDR3 reads CAISAGGDRSYEQYF. CDR3 nucleotides: TGTGCCATCAGTGCGGGGGGGGACCGCTCCTACGAGCAGTACTTC.

The V and J genes are TRBV5-1 and TRBJ2-2; the D gene is possibly TRBD2 (6 bases). This CDR3 comprises 16 residues. V shed 2 bases and J shed 1 base, with 12 bases lying between them. The germline gives CDR1 SGHRS, CDR2 YFSETQ. CDR3 loop: CASSLSGVKNTGELFF. As DNA, the CDR3 is TGCGCCAGCAGCTTATCGGGGGTCAAGAACACCGGGGAGCTGTTTTTT. Drawing the rest from reference TRBV5-1 and TRBJ2-2, the complete variable domain is KAGVTQTPRYLIKTRGQQVTLSCSPISGHRSVSWYQQTPGQGLQFLFEYFSETQRNKGNFPGRFSGRQFSNSRSEMNVSTLELGDSALYLCASSLSGVKNTGELFFGEGSRLTVL.

This chain links TRBV19 with TRBJ1-5; the D is unclear. Looked up from germline, CDR1 is LNHDA and CDR2 is SQIVND (reference sequence). V dropped 3 bases and J dropped 6 bases, with 9 bases sitting between them. This CDR3 has 13 amino acids. CDR3 DNA sequence: TGTGCCAGTAGTATCCAGGAATCTCAGCCCCAGCATTTT. It is translated as CASSIQESQPQHF.

The genes are TRBV9 and TRBJ1-2; 8 nucleotides line up with TRBD1. This CDR3 is 15 amino acids long. J gave up 8 bases and V 6 bases, and 15 bases lay outside the gene matches. Germline V gene lookup returns CDR1 SGDLS and CDR2 YYNGEE. The CDR3 is CASTSRPTDRAGYTF. In DNA, the CDR3 is TGTGCCAGCACCTCAAGGCCCACGGACAGGGCCGGCTACACCTTC. The variable domain in full, completed from reference TRBV9 and TRBJ1-2, reads DSGVTQTPKHLITATGQRVTLRCSPRSGDLSVYWYQQSLDQGLQFLIQYYNGEERAKGNILERFSAQQFPDLHSELNLSSLELGDSALYFCASTSRPTDRAGYTFGSGTRLTVV.